These T cell receptor beta chains were read from a single sample in a study of T cells in Graves' hyperthyroidism and ophthalmopathy. TCRdb used MiXCR to reprocess the multiplex PCR reads, holding one entry per CDR3 protein. Of about 250,000 distinct CDR3 sequences in the sample, roughly 22% were seen once. The sequencing sample was made of blood. These receptors all come from a woman between 40 and 55 years old with Graves' ophthalmopathy. CDR3s include the opening cysteine and the closing phenylalanine or tryptophan. The D gene is left open where the match is weak. For some rows the clone size is stated as once, few or many, or as a class when expanded; others skip it.

clone_size | j_call | d_call | v_call | cdr3_nt | cdr3_aa
many | TRBJ2-7 | - | TRBV5-1 | TGTGCCAGCAGCTTAAGCGGTACCTACGAGCAGTACTTC | CASSLSGTYEQYF
- | TRBJ2-5 | TRBD2 | TRBV15 | TGTGCCACCAGCAGAACACCGGGACTAGCGGAACAAGAGACCCAGTACTTC | CATSRTPGLAEQETQYF
- | TRBJ1-4 | TRBD1 | TRBV4-1 | TGCGCCAGCAGCCGCACCCCGGGACAGGGGGCAACTAATGAAAAACTGTTTTTT | CASSRTPGQGATNEKLFF
- | TRBJ1-5 | TRBD1 | TRBV12-3/TRBV12-4 | TGTGCCAGCAGTCCCGACAGGGGGAAAAATCAGCCCCAGCATTTT | CASSPDRGKNQPQHF
many | TRBJ1-2 | - | TRBV6-1 | TGTGCCAGCAGTGAAGCAGGGTTAATTGGCTACACCTTC | CASSEAGLIGYTF
many | TRBJ2-7 | TRBD2 | TRBV11-1 | TGTGCCAGCAGCTTAGGGACTAGCGGGAGGTTTTCGGGTGAGCAGTACTTC | CASSLGTSGRFSGEQYF
many | TRBJ1-1 | - | TRBV19 | TGTGCCAGTAGTATCACTTTGGGGACGGTGAACACTGAAGCTTTCTTT | CASSITLGTVNTEAFF
many | TRBJ2-7 | TRBD2 | TRBV7-8 | TGTGCCAGCAGCCCGAGGGGCGGGAGGGGAGGCGAGCAGTACTTC | CASSPRGGRGGEQYF
many | TRBJ1-5 | TRBD1 | TRBV30 | TGTGCCTGGAGACCGGACAGGTCTAATCAGCCCCAGCATTTT | CAWRPDRSNQPQHF
many | TRBJ1-5 | - | TRBV6-1 | TGTGCCAGCAGCCAAGCCGGGGGGGAGCAGCCCCAGCATTTT | CASSQAGGEQPQHF
many | TRBJ1-2 | - | TRBV28 | TGTGCCAGCAGTTGGACGGATAACTATGGCTACACCTTC | CASSWTDNYGYTF
many | TRBJ1-1 | - | TRBV5-1 | TGCGCCAGCAGCATGGACAGTACCGACACTGAAGCTTTCTTT | CASSMDSTDTEAFF
many | TRBJ1-2 | - | TRBV12-3/TRBV12-4 | TGTGCCAGCAGTTGGGGTGGGGGGTATGGCTACACCTTC | CASSWGGGYGYTF
many | TRBJ1-6 | - | TRBV19 | TGTGCCAGTAGTATGTACGGAAGCTCCTATAATTCACCCCTCCACTTT | CASSMYGSSYNSPLHF
many | TRBJ2-5 | TRBD2 | TRBV28 | TGTGCCAGCACCACTCTTGCGGGGGTAACGGGGACCCAGTACTTC | CASTTLAGVTGTQYF
- | TRBJ1-1 | TRBD1 | TRBV12-3/TRBV12-4 | TGTGCCAGCAGGGGGGACAGGGGCGCTGAAGCTTTCTTT | CASRGDRGAEAFF
many | TRBJ1-1 | - | TRBV5-1 | TGCGCCAGCAGCTTTTGGGGAATGAACACTGAAGCTTTCTTT | CASSFWGMNTEAFF
many | TRBJ2-7 | TRBD2 | TRBV20-1 | TGCAGTGCTAGAGATGTGAAGACTAGCCCCCGGGAGCAGTACTTC | CSARDVKTSPREQYF
many | TRBJ1-1 | TRBD1 | TRBV4-2 | TGTGCCAGCAGCATTACCCTAGTCCCGGGACAGGGATTGAACACTGAAGCTTTCTTT | CASSITLVPGQGLNTEAFF
- | TRBJ2-5 | TRBD2 | TRBV24-1 | TGTGCCAGCAGTTACGTTTCTAGCGGGGGAGGGGAGACCCAGTACTTC | CASSYVSSGGGETQYF
many | TRBJ2-5 | TRBD2 | TRBV6-1 | TGTGCCAGCAGCCCGGGACTAGCTCCGGAGACCCAGTACTTC | CASSPGLAPETQYF
many | TRBJ1-5 | - | TRBV12-3/TRBV12-4 | TGTGCCAGCAGTTTAGGAGGGAGCCGTCAGCCCCAGCATTTT | CASSLGGSRQPQHF
many | TRBJ2-5 | TRBD2 | TRBV4-2 | TGTGCCAGCAGCCGAGCTAGCGGGAGAGGAGAGGAGACCCAGTACTTC | CASSRASGRGEETQYF
many | TRBJ2-2 | - | TRBV29-1 | TGCAGCGTTGAAGAAGGAGGCACCGGGGAGCTGTTTTTT | CSVEEGGTGELFF